The following is a T cell receptor (beta chain) sequence with its context. Its antigen is currently unknown. The sample is drawn from a study of CD8 T cells in Susac syndrome. The overall study: At the time their blood was drawn, patients with Susac syndrome were either therapy-naive, on corticosteroids (with some of them also receiving intravenous immunoglobulin), or on intravenous immunoglobulin alone. Study-wide results and limits: Within total CD8+ repertoires, under 20 Susac-specific public clones were found, and within CD8+ TEMRA repertoires, roughly 5.

RNA in amounts of roughly 0.5 to 1 ug was reverse transcribed with random hexamers. The authors amplified TCR beta CDR3 across 54 Vbeta and 13 Jbeta using immunoSEQ multiplex PCR. TCRdb re-analysed the immunoSEQ multiplex PCR reads in MiXCR, keeping a single row per CDR3 protein. The repertoire holds roughly 52,000 distinct CDR3 sequences, with 95% as singletons. Both CD4+ and CD8+ T cells were negatively isolated, and TEMRA cells underwent FACS enrichment. The receptor's source is a human donor with Susac syndrome. Sequencing was carried out using CD8+ T cells from PBMCs.

The CDR3 reads CASSLGGGANYGYTF. The CDR3 nucleotides are TGTGCCAGCAGCTTAGGAGGGGGCGCAAACTATGGCTACACCTTC. The chain couples TRBV7-2 to TRBJ1-2, with TRBD1 identical over 7 bases. With 1 base clipped from V and 2 bases from J, the junction kept 4 bases outside the gene matches. CDR1 and CDR2 from the germline V gene are SGHTA and FQGNSA. This CDR3 comprises 15 residues.